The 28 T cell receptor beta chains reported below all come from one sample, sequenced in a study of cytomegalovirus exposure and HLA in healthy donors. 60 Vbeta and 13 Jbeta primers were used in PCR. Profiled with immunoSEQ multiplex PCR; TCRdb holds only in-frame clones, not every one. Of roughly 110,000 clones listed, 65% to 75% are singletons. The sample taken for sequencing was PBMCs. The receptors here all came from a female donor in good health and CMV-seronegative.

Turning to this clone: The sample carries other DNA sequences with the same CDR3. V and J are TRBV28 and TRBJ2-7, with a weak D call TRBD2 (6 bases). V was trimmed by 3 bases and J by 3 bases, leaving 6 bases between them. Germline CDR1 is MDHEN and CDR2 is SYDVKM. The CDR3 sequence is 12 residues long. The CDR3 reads CASSLRGYEQYF. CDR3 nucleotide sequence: TGTGCCAGCAGTTTGCGGGGCTACGAGCAGTACTTC.

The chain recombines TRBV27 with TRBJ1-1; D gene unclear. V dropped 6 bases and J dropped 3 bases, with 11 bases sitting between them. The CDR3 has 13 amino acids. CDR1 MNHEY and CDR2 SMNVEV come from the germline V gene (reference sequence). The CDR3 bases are TGTGCCAGCAGGAAGACGGAGTACACTGAAGCTTTCTTT. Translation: CASRKTEYTEAFF.

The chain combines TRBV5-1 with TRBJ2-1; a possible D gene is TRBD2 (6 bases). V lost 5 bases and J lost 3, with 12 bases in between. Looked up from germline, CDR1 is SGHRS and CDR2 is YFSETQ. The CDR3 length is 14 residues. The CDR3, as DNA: TGCGCCAGCAGTAAGCGGAGGGACTACAATGAGCAGTTCTTC. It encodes CASSKRRDYNEQFF. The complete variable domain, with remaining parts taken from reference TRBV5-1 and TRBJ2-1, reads KAGVTQTPRYLIKTRGQQVTLSCSPISGHRSVSWYQQTPGQGLQFLFEYFSETQRNKGNFPGRFSGRQFSNSRSEMNVSTLELGDSALYLCASSKRRDYNEQFFGPGTRLTVL.

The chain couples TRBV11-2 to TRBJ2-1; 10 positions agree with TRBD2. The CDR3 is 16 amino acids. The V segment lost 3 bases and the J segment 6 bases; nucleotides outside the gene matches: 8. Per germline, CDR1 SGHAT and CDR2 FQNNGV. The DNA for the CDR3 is TGTGCCAGCAGCTTCGATCTAGCGGGAGTTCGCAATGAGCAGTTCTTC. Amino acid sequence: CASSFDLAGVRNEQFF.

The CDR3, as DNA: TGTGCCAGCTCACCGGGGACTAGCGGTAGCTCCTACGAGCAGTACTTC. Translated: CASSPGTSGSSYEQYF. The V and J genes are TRBV18 and TRBJ2-7; 11 positions match TRBD2. The J segment lost 0 bases and the V segment lost 3 bases, leaving 4 bases of the junction unmatched. Germline loops: CDR1 KGHSH, CDR2 LQKENI. There are 16 residues in the CDR3.

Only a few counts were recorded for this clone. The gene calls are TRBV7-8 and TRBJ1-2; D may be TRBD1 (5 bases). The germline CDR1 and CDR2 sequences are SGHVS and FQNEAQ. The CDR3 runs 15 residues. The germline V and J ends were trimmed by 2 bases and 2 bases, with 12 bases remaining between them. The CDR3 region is CASSLSTASNYGYTF. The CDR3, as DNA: TGTGCCAGCAGCTTATCGACAGCGAGCAACTATGGCTACACCTTC.

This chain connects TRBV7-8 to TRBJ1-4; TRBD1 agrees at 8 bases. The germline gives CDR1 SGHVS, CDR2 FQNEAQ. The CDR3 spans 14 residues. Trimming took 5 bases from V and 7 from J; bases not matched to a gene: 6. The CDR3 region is CASSPRTGFEKLFF. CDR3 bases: TGTGCCAGCAGCCCGCGGACAGGGTTTGAAAAACTGTTTTTT.

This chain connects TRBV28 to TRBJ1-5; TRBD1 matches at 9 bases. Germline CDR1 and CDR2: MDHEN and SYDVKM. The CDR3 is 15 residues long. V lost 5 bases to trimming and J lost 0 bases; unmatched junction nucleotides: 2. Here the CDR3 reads CASSTGGYSNQPQHF. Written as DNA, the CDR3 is TGTGCCAGCAGTACAGGGGGCTATAGCAATCAGCCCCAGCATTTT. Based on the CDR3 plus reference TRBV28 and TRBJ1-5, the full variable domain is DVKVTQSSRYLVKRTGEKVFLECVQDMDHENMFWYRQDPGLGLRLIYFSYDVKMKEKGDIPEGYSVSREKKERFSLILESASTNQTSMYLCASSTGGYSNQPQHFGDGTRLSIL.

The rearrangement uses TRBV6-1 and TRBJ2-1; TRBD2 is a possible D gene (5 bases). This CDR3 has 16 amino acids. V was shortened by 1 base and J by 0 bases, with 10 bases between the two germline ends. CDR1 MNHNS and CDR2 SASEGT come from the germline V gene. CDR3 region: CASSEGGAVSYNEQFF. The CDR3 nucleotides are TGTGCCAGCAGTGAAGGCGGAGCGGTCTCCTACAATGAGCAGTTCTTC.

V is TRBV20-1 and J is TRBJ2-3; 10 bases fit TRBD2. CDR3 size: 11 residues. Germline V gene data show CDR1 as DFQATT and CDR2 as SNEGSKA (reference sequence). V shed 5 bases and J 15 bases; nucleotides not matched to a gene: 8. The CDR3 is CSAPLGTSEYF. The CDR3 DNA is TGCAGTGCTCCACTCGGGACTAGCGAATATTTT.

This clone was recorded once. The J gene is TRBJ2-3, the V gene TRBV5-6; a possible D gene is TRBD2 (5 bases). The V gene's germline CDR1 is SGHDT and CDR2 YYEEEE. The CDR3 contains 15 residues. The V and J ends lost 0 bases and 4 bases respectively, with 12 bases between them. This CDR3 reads CASSLVVEGPDTQYF. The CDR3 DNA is TGTGCCAGCAGCTTGGTCGTAGAGGGCCCAGATACGCAGTATTTT.

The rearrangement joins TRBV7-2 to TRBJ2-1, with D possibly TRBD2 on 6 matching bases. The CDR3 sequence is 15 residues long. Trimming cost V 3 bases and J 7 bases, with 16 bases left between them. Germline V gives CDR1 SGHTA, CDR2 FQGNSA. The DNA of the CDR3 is TGTGCCAGCAGCTTGTCGGGAGTCACGCGGAATGAGCAGTTCTTC. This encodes CASSLSGVTRNEQFF.

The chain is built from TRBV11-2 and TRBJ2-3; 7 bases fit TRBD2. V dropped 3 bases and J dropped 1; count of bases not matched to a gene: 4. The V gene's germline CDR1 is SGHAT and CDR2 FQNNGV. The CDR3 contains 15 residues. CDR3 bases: TGTGCCAGCAGCTTGGGCCGGGAGGGCACAGATACGCAGTATTTT. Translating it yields CASSLGREGTDTQYF.

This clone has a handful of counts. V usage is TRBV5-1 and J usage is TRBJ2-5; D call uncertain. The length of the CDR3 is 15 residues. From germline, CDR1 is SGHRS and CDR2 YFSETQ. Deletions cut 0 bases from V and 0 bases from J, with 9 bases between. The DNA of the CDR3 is TGCGCCAGCAGCTTGGCCGGGTCCCACCAAGAGACCCAGTACTTC. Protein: CASSLAGSHQETQYF.

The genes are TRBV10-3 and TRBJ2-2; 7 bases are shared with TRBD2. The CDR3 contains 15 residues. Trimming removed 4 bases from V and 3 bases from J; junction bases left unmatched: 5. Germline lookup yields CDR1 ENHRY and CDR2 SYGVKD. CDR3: CAISGEGLYTGELFF. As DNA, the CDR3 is TGTGCCATCAGTGGTGAGGGACTATACACCGGGGAGCTGTTTTTT.

The CDR3: CSVGGEGNEKLFF. In DNA, the CDR3 is TGCAGCGTCGGAGGGGAGGGGAATGAAAAACTGTTTTTT. The chain joins TRBV29-1 to TRBJ1-4; possibly TRBD1 for D (5 bases). This CDR3 has 13 residues. CDR1 and CDR2 from the germline V gene are SQVTM and ANQGSEA. V lost 6 bases, J lost 5 bases, and 13 bases lay in between. Filled out from reference TRBV29-1 and TRBJ1-4, the complete variable domain reads SAVISQKPSRDICQRGTSLTIQCQVDSQVTMMFWYRQQPGQSLTLIATANQGSEATYESGFVIDKFPISRPNLTFSTLTVSNMSPEDSSIYLCSVGGEGNEKLFFGSGTQLSVL.

CDR3 protein: CASSLEDSRGQYF. DNA of the CDR3: TGCGCCAGCAGCCTAGAGGACAGCCGCGGGCAGTACTTC. The gene calls are TRBV5-1 and TRBJ2-7, with D possibly being TRBD1 (6 bases). The germline CDR1 and CDR2 sequences are SGHRS and YFSETQ. CDR3 length equals 13 residues. Trimming pared 4 bases from V and 9 bases from J, leaving 17 bases between.

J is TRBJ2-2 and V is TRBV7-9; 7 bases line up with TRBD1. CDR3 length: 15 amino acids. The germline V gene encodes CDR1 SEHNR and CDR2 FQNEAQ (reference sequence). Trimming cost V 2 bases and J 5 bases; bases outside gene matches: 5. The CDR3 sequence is CASSLNRGLTGELFF. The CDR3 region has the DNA TGTGCCAGCAGCTTAAATAGGGGGCTGACCGGGGAGCTGTTTTTT.

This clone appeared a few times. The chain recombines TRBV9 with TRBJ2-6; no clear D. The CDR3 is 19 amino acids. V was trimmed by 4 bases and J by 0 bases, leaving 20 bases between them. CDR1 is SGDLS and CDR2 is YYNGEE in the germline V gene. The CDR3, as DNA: TGTGCCAGCAGCTCCCCGGGTCTAGGTCGTAGCTCTGGGGCCAACGTCCTGACTTTC. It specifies CASSSPGLGRSSGANVLTF.

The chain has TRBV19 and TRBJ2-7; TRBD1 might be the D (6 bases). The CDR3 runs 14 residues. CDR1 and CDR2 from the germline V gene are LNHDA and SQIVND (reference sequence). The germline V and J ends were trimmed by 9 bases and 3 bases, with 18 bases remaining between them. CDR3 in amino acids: CASSRGHAYYEQYF. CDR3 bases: TGTGCCAGCAGCAGGGGCCACGCATACTACGAGCAGTACTTC.

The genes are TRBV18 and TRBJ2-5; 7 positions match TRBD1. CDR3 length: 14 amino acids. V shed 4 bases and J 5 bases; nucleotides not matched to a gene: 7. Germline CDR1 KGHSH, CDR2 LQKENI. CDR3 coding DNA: TGTGCCAGCTCACAGGGAAGGGGGCTGGAGACCCAGTACTTC. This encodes CASSQGRGLETQYF.

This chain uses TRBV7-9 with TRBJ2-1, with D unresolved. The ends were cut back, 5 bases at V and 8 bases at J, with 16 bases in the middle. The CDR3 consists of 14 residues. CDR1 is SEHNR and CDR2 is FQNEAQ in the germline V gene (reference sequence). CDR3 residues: CASSRPVFNDEQFF. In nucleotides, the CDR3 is TGTGCCAGCAGCCGCCCGGTGTTTAACGATGAGCAGTTCTTC. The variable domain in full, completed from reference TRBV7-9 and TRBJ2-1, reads DTGVSQNPRHKITKRGQNVTFRCDPISEHNRLYWYRQTLGQGPEFLTYFQNEAQLEKSRLLSDRFSAERPKGSFSTLEIQRTEQGDSAMYLCASSRPVFNDEQFFGPGTRLTVL.

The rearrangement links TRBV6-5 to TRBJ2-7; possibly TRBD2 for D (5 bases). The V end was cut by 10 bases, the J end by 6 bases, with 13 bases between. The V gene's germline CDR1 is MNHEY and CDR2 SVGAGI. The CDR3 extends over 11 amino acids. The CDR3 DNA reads TGTGCCACCCAGAGGGTCGGCGAGCAGTACTTC. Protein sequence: CATQRVGEQYF.

This chain's CDR3 is CAWRSRQLGPTDTQYF. CDR3 DNA sequence: TGTGCCTGGAGGTCTAGGCAGCTTGGCCCCACAGATACGCAGTATTTT. The rearrangement links TRBV30 to TRBJ2-3; D remains unclear. V lost 3 bases, J lost 2 bases, and 18 bases lay in between. Germline values: CDR1 GTSNPN, CDR2 SVGIG (reference sequence). The CDR3 is 16 residues long. Looking up the rest from reference TRBV30 and TRBJ2-3 gives the full variable domain: SQTIHQWPATLVQPVGSPLSLECTVEGTSNPNLYWYRQAAGRGLQLLFYSVGIGQISSEVPQNLSASRPQDRQFILSSKKLLLSDSGFYLCAWRSRQLGPTDTQYFGPGTRLTVL.

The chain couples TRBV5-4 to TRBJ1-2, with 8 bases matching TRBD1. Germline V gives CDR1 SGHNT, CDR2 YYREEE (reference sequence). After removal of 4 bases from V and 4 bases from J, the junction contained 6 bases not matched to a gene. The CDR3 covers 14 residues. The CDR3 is CASSSTGGVYGYTF. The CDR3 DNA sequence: TGTGCCAGCAGCAGTACAGGGGGAGTCTATGGCTACACCTTC.

CDR3 DNA sequence: TGCGCCAGCAGTGAAGGGACAGGGGCCTATGCCTGGGGCTACACCTTC. This translates into CASSEGTGAYAWGYTF. This rearrangement joins TRBV10-2 to TRBJ1-2; 10 nucleotides agree with TRBD1. CDR1 and CDR2 (germline): WSHSY, SAAADI. The ends lost 3 bases at V and 8 bases at J; junction bases unmatched: 12. The CDR3 consists of 16 residues.

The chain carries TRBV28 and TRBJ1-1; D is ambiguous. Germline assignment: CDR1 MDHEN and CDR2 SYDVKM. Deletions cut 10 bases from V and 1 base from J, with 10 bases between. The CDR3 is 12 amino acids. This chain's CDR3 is CATSAGNTEAFF. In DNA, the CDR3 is TGTGCCACCTCGGCGGGGAACACTGAAGCTTTCTTT. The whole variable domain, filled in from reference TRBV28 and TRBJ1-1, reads DVKVTQSSRYLVKRTGEKVFLECVQDMDHENMFWYRQDPGLGLRLIYFSYDVKMKEKGDIPEGYSVSREKKERFSLILESASTNQTSMYLCATSAGNTEAFFGQGTRLTVV.

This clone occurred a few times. The CDR3 DNA reads TGTGCCTGGAGGAGGGACAGGGATAACTATGGCTACACCTTC. Residues: CAWRRDRDNYGYTF. This chain connects TRBV30 to TRBJ1-2, with 9 nucleotides matching TRBD1. V shed 3 bases, J shed 1 base, and the junction held 3 bases outside the gene matches. CDR1 is GTSNPN, CDR2 SVGIG, per germline (reference sequence). The CDR3 spans 14 residues.